Here is one T cell receptor (beta chain) with its context. Its antigen is not identified. The CDR3 extends over 14 amino acids. V shed 7 bases and J shed 1 base, with 14 bases lying between them. Germline values: CDR1 SQVTM, CDR2 ANQGSEA. Unsorted whole blood supplied the blood RNA, and germline DNA was isolated too. Before the surgical procedure, around 4 milliliters of peripheral blood were collected. With approximately 470 ng total RNA as template and a constant-region primer, TCR beta cDNA was made. Libraries covering TCR beta were generated through three nested multiplex PCR rounds (using a slightly modified ARM-PCR). Both of the initial two PCR rounds ran for around 10 cycles and employed TRBV1-TRBV30 forward primers alongside a C-beta reverse primer. TCRdb re-derived calls from the multiplex PCR reads in MiXCR, one entry per CDR3 protein. The table has 200,000 or so distinct CDR3 sequences, 65% seen once.

This specimen belongs to a study of tumor-infiltrating lymphocytes in primary liver carcinoma. The study, taken as a whole, reports: Whereas tumor region pairs overlapped more, tumor-adjacent and tumor-blood pairs overlapped less. Blood trailed tumors significantly in top-250-clone fraction (p = 0.039).

The clonotype originates from an older woman with primary liver carcinoma and hepatitis B virus infection. The sequenced sample consisted of peripheral blood. The chain combines TRBV29-1 with TRBJ2-1; D remains ambiguous. The CDR3 DNA sequence: TGCAGCGCAAACTACAAGGGTTCCTACAATGAGCAGTTCTTC. This translates into CSANYKGSYNEQFF.